This T cell receptor beta chain comes out of a study of OX40 agonist ivuxolimab in advanced cancers. The CDR3 extends over 15 amino acids. Germline V gives CDR1 SEHNR, CDR2 FQNEAQ (reference sequence). V lost 5 bases and J lost 2, with 15 bases in between. Produced via immunoSEQ multiplex PCR; TCRdb's table is partial and in-frame only. The table includes fewer than 80,000 clones, more than 70% detected once. The sample here was CD4+ or CD8+ T cells sorted from blood, taken in a trial of the OX40 agonist ivuxolimab. V is TRBV7-9 and J is TRBJ2-5, with TRBD1 as a possible D gene (5 bases). This clonotype was sampled from an adult with an advanced solid tumor such as melanoma, head and neck, liver or kidney cancer. For the CDR3, the DNA is TGTGCCAGCAGCCCGACAGACAGTAATCAAGAGACCCAGTACTTC. This gives the protein CASSPTDSNQETQYF.